The table lists the clone carrying this T cell receptor (beta chain) with a few counts. The antigen remains unidentified. These data belong to a study of regulatory T cells in long-lasting Graves disease. Whole-study results and caveats: Persistent patients shared more public clonotypes (around 2,500) than new patients (roughly 970).

Time point given: persistent/refractory GD, antithyroid drugs over 5 years with positive TRAb. Isolated PBMC RNA provided the starting material for the TCR library. EDTA tubes held 9 to 10 milliliters of peripheral blood from each patient. Library construction for TCR beta used iRepertoire HTBI primers and Arm-PCR of CDR3 regions. TCRdb recomputed calls from the multiplex PCR reads with MiXCR, one row per CDR3 protein. The sample records over 350,000 distinct CDR3 sequences, around 20% being singletons. The V and J ends lost 8 bases and 7 bases, in that order; junction bases with no gene match: 12. Per the germline V gene, CDR1 is SQVTM and CDR2 is ANQGSEA. There are 13 residues in the CDR3.

V gene TRBV29-1 combines with J gene TRBJ1-2; 8 bases map to TRBD1. The source was peripheral blood mononuclear cells (PBMCs), collected when the disease was refractory, from a patient treated with antithyroid drugs. The sequence was collected from a female donor with Graves disease. The CDR3 reads CSIQTGQGRGYTF. DNA for the CDR3: TGCAGCATCCAGACAGGACAGGGTCGTGGCTACACCTTC.